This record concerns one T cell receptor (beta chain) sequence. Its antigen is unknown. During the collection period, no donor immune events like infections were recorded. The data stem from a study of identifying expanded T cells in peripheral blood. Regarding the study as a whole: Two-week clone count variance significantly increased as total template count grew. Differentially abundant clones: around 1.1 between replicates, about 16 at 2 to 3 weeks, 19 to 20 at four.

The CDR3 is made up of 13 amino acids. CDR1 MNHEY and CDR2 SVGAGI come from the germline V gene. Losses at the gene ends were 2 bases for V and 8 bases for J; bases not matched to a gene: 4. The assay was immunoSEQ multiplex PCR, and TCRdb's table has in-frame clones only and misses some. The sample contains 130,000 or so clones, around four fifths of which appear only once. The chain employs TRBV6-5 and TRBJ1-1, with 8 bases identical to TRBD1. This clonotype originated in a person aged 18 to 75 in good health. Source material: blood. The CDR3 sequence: CASSYGQGAEAFF. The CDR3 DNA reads TGTGCCAGCAGTTACGGGCAGGGGGCAGAAGCTTTCTTT.